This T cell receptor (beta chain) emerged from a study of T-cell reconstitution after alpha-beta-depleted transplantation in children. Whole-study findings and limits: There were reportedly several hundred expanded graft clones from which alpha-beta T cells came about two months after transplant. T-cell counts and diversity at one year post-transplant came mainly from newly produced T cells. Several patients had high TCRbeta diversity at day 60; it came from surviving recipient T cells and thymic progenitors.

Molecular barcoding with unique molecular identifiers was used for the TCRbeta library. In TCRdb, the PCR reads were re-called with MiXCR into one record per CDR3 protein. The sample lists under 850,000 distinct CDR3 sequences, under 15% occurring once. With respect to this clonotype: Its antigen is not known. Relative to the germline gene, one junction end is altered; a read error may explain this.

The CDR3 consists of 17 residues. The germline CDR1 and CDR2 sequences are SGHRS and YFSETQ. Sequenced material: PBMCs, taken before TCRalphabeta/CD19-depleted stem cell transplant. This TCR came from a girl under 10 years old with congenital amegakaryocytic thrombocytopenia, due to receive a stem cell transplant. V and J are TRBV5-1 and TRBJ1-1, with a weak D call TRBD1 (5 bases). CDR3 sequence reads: CVSSSLGGPLWDTEAFF. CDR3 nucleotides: TGCGTCAGCAGCTCATTGGGGGGACCTTTGTGGGACACTGAAGCTTTCTTT.